The 27 T cell receptor beta chains below come from one sample, sequenced in a study of T cell repertoires in cytomegalovirus infection (dated by TCRdb to between 2018 and 2020). The treatment or condition label here, explained by the study, means: in vitro stimulation with specific CMV peptide epitopes to enrich CMV-specific T cells. The sequencing machine was an Illumina HiSeq 1500. In-frame beta chains were kept once TCRdb had trimmed the public reads at Q25 with fastp and called clones with MiXCR. Records with the same CDR3 protein are collapsed into one entry carrying the most frequent genes and DNA. For this sample there are about 310,000 distinct CDR3 sequences; about 25% appear just once. The ten biggest clones cover 10% to 15% of the sample. Their specific antigens are unknown. The specimen was cultured PBMCs, collected from culture after CMV antigen stimulation. Every receptor here comes from a human donor in good health (CMV status not recorded). Some clones in this sample may be carry-over from other donors' samples.

Relative to its sample, this clonotype is medium-sized (0.01 to 0.1%). The V call is TRBV18, the J call TRBJ2-1; no reliable D call. V dropped 5 bases and J dropped 3 bases, with 8 bases sitting between them. The germline CDR1 and CDR2 sequences are KGHSH and LQKENI. This CDR3 is 13 amino acids long. In DNA, the CDR3 is TGTGCCAGCTCAGAAGTCAGCTACAATGAGCAGTTCTTC. Protein: CASSEVSYNEQFF.

The chain links TRBV19 to TRBJ2-1; TRBD2 agrees at 8 bases. V shed 6 bases, J shed 7 bases, and the junction held 8 bases outside the gene matches. CDR3 size: 14 residues. CDR1 and CDR2 from the germline V gene are LNHDA and SQIVND (reference sequence). Here the CDR3 reads CASSAGLAGNEQFF. The CDR3 DNA sequence: TGTGCCAGTAGCGCCGGACTAGCTGGAAATGAGCAGTTCTTC. The variable domain in full, completed from reference TRBV19 and TRBJ2-1, reads DGGITQSPKYLFRKEGQNVTLSCEQNLNHDAMYWYRQDPGQGLRLIYYSQIVNDFQKGDIAEGYSVSREKKESFPLTVTSAQKNPTAFYLCASSAGLAGNEQFFGPGTRLTVL.

There are a few counts of this clonotype. Being one base from a much bigger clone, this may be a read error. This chain joins TRBV7-2 and TRBJ1-2; a weak D match, TRBD1 (6 bases). The CDR3 runs 15 residues. V gave up 3 bases and J gave up 2 bases, with 13 bases separating them. Germline V gives CDR1 SGHTA, CDR2 FQGNSA. CDR3 in amino acids: CASSFTGTTNYGYTF. The CDR3 DNA reads TGTGCCAGCAGCTTCACCGGGACAACAAACTATGGCTACACCTTC.

The chain employs TRBV7-9 and TRBJ2-7; D ambiguous. CDR1 and CDR2 from the germline V gene are SEHNR and FQNEAQ (reference sequence). The CDR3 runs 15 residues. With 5 bases removed from V and 4 bases from J, the gap between germline ends came to 18 bases. The CDR3: CASSPRVEDAYEQYF. The CDR3 bases are TGTGCCAGCAGCCCCCGGGTCGAGGATGCGTACGAGCAGTACTTC.

With respect to this clonotype: The CDR3 end shows no conserved phenylalanine or tryptophan, and so a read error is likely. The V and J genes are TRBV10-3 and TRBJ1-5; D unresolved. The V end was cut by 2 bases, the J end by 9 bases, with 14 bases between. Per the germline V gene, CDR1 is ENHRY and CDR2 is SYGVKD. This CDR3 has 14 residues. The CDR3, as DNA: TGTGCCATCAGTGAGAGGGCTGATCCTTGGCCCCAGCATCTT. Translated: CAISERADPWPQHL.

This clonotype was seen many times. J is TRBJ2-7 and V is TRBV7-2, with no clear D. The V end was cut by 3 bases, the J end by 0 bases, with 12 bases between. CDR1 is SGHTA, CDR2 FQGNSA, per germline. The CDR3 has 15 residues. The CDR3 nucleotides are TGTGCCAGCAGCTTGGTTCTGGGTAGCTCCTACGAGCAGTACTTC. This codes for CASSLVLGSSYEQYF.

The chain carries TRBV29-1 and TRBJ2-3; TRBD2 might be the D (6 bases). CDR3 length equals 10 residues. The V end was cut by 6 bases, the J end by 13 bases, with 14 bases between. In germline, CDR1 is SQVTM, CDR2 ANQGSEA. The CDR3 reads CSVRGTEEYF. CDR3 coding DNA: TGCAGCGTCCGCGGGACCGAGGAGTATTTT.

In its sample, this clonotype was seen many times. The chain carries TRBV7-2 and TRBJ2-5; 7 bases line up with TRBD2. The CDR3 consists of 17 residues. Germline V gene sequence: CDR1 SGHTA, CDR2 FQGNSA. Unmatched junction bases numbered 11, after V lost 1 base and J lost 3 bases. CDR3 sequence (DNA): TGTGCCAGCAGCTTAGGGGGTCTAGCAGCGGGGAAAGAGACCCAGTACTTC. Translating gives CASSLGGLAAGKETQYF.

This clonotype was seen once. V and J are TRBV28 and TRBJ2-3; D possibly corresponds to TRBD2 (5 bases). The germline CDR1 and CDR2 sequences are MDHEN and SYDVKM. The V gene lost 6 bases and the J gene lost 2 bases, with 9 bases spanning the gap. The CDR3 is made up of 13 amino acids. This CDR3 reads CASRRRITDTQYF. In DNA, the CDR3 is TGTGCCAGCAGAAGGAGGATCACAGATACGCAGTATTTT.

This chain uses TRBV12-3 or TRBV12-4 with TRBJ2-3, with TRBD2 matching 7 bases. Trimming at V came to 3 bases and at J to 2 bases, leaving 5 bases not matched to a gene. This CDR3 region has 15 residues. The DNA for the CDR3 is TGTGCCAGCAGTTTGGCAGCGGGACCCACAGATACGCAGTATTTT. Residues: CASSLAAGPTDTQYF.

This clonotype was recorded at least ten times. The gene calls are TRBV7-8 and TRBJ2-3; perhaps TRBD1 as D (5 bases). The V gene lost 2 bases and the J gene lost 4 bases, with 10 bases spanning the gap. This CDR3 contains 14 residues. Germline V gene sequence: CDR1 SGHVS, CDR2 FQNEAQ. CDR3 DNA sequence: TGTGCCAGCAGCTTACAGGGTAGGGCAGATACGCAGTATTTT. Translated: CASSLQGRADTQYF.

The chain is built from TRBV10-2 and TRBJ2-1; 9 bases agree with TRBD1. This CDR3 has 14 residues. V lost 7 bases and J lost 1; bases outside the gene matches: 2. Germline values: CDR1 WSHSY, CDR2 SAAADI. CDR3 coding DNA: TGCGCCAGCACCGGACAGGGGTCCTACAATGAGCAGTTCTTC. Residues: CASTGQGSYNEQFF.

In its sample, this clonotype was seen a few times. The chain joins TRBV6-2 or TRBV6-3 to TRBJ2-1, with TRBD2 matching 12 bases. V shed 7 bases and J 7 bases; nucleotides not matched to a gene: 2. The CDR3 is 13 residues long. The germline CDR1 and CDR2 sequences are MNHEY and SVGEGT. The CDR3 sequence: CASKLAGGNEQFF. As DNA, the CDR3 is TGTGCCAGCAAGCTAGCGGGAGGGAATGAGCAGTTCTTC.

This clonotype appeared many times. The chain links TRBV7-9 to TRBJ1-4; 8 bases map to TRBD1. The length of the CDR3 is 15 residues. V lost 4 bases and J lost 8; bases outside the gene matches: 9. Per the germline V gene, CDR1 is SEHNR and CDR2 is FQNEAQ (reference sequence). The CDR3 DNA reads as TGTGCCAGCAGCTCTTCTTCGCAGGGGGCAGAAAAACTGTTTTTT. This sequence encodes CASSSSSQGAEKLFF.

This clonotype was observed a handful of times. This sequence joins TRBV15 and TRBJ2-7, with TRBD2 as a possible D gene (5 bases). Germline V gene lookup returns CDR1 LNHNV and CDR2 YYDKDF (reference sequence). V gave up 0 bases and J gave up 6 bases, with 15 bases separating them. There are 15 residues in the CDR3. This chain's CDR3 is CATSRERARNSEQYF. The CDR3 nucleotides read TGTGCCACCAGCAGAGAGAGGGCCCGGAACTCCGAGCAGTACTTC.

This clonotype was counted a few times. The chain is built from TRBV19 and TRBJ1-3; D might be TRBD1 (5 bases). CDR1 LNHDA and CDR2 SQIVND come from the germline V gene (reference sequence). CDR3 length: 15 residues. V lost 6 bases and J 0 bases, leaving 12 bases between the germline ends. The CDR3 protein is CASSRGDYSGNTIYF. The CDR3 DNA sequence: TGTGCCAGTAGCCGCGGGGACTACTCTGGAAACACCATATATTTT.

This clonotype was seen once. The chain recombines TRBV28 with TRBJ1-6; a weak D match, TRBD1 (6 bases). Germline CDR1 is MDHEN and CDR2 is SYDVKM. Trimming took 3 bases from V and 10 from J, leaving 22 bases between them. The CDR3 extends over 17 amino acids. The chain's CDR3 is CASSLVQGRGNESPLHF. The CDR3 DNA reads as TGTGCCAGCAGTTTGGTTCAGGGGCGCGGGAACGAATCACCCCTCCACTTT.

The chain uses TRBV7-2 and TRBJ2-7; TRBD2 matches 15 bases. The CDR3 covers 19 residues. The ends lost 2 bases at V and 4 bases at J; junction bases unmatched: 12. CDR1 is SGHTA and CDR2 is FQGNSA in the germline V gene. The CDR3 DNA reads TGTGCCAGCAGCTTATTCGGCGGACTAGCGGGAGGGCCCTCGTACGAGCAGTACGTC. The encoded protein is CASSLFGGLAGGPSYEQYV.

This chain connects TRBV6-2 or TRBV6-3 to TRBJ2-1; tentatively, D is TRBD1 or TRBD2 (5 bases each). From germline, CDR1 is MNHEY and CDR2 SVGEGT. Trimming took 6 bases from V and 3 from J, leaving 15 bases between them. The CDR3 runs 15 residues. The CDR3 spells CASSQGPSLYNEQFF. The DNA of the CDR3 is TGTGCCAGCAGCCAGGGTCCTAGCCTCTACAATGAGCAGTTCTTC.

The chain has TRBV12-3 or TRBV12-4 and TRBJ1-6; D possibly corresponds to TRBD1 (6 bases). Trimming cost V 6 bases and J 3 bases, with 9 bases left between them. The CDR3 has 14 amino acids. Here the CDR3 DNA reads TGTGCCAGCAGGCTACAGGGCTATAATTCACCCCTCCACTTT. It specifies CASRLQGYNSPLHF.

This clonotype showed up many times. The chain uses TRBV12-3 or TRBV12-4 and TRBJ2-3, with 9 bases lining up with TRBD1. V lost 5 bases, J lost 6 bases, and 9 bases stayed unmatched. The CDR3 covers 15 residues. The CDR3 DNA is TGTGCCAGCAGTCCGGGGACAGGGATCATCGATACGCAGTATTTT. As protein: CASSPGTGIIDTQYF.

A single count supports this clonotype. The chain uses TRBV2 and TRBJ2-2; D ambiguous. V lost 6 bases and J lost 4, with 12 bases in between. This CDR3 is 14 amino acids long. The V gene's germline CDR1 is SNHLY and CDR2 FYNNEI. CDR3 amino acids: CASRRLAGTGELFF. In nucleotides, the CDR3 is TGTGCCAGCAGGCGTTTGGCTGGCACCGGGGAGCTGTTTTTT.

In its sample, this clonotype was seen a few times. CDR3 in DNA: TGTGCCAGTGGGAGACTAGCGGGAGGGCGGCAAGAGACCCAGTACTTC. Amino acid sequence: CASGRLAGGRQETQYF. The J gene is TRBJ2-5, the V gene TRBV19, with TRBD2 matching 14 bases. The CDR3 extends over 16 amino acids. With 8 bases clipped from V and 2 bases from J, the junction kept 7 bases outside the gene matches. The germline V gene has CDR1 LNHDA and CDR2 SQIVND (reference sequence).

The chain employs TRBV7-8 and TRBJ2-2; 9 bases are shared with TRBD2. The V gene's germline CDR1 is SGHVS and CDR2 FQNEAQ. This CDR3 spans 15 amino acids. V was pared by 3 bases and J by 3 bases, with 2 bases of the junction left unmatched. In DNA form, the CDR3 reads TGTGCCAGCAGCTTGGGGACTAGCCACACCGGGGAGCTGTTTTTT. This codes for CASSLGTSHTGELFF.

This clonotype was found a few times. The rearrangement links TRBV4-1 to TRBJ2-7; D uncertain. Trimming took 0 bases from V and 3 from J, leaving 3 bases between them. Germline CDR1 reads MGHRA; CDR2 reads YSYEKL. There are 12 residues in the CDR3. The CDR3: CASSQDVYEQYF. CDR3 nucleotides: TGCGCCAGCAGCCAAGATGTCTACGAGCAGTACTTC.

The chain employs TRBV7-6 and TRBJ1-4; D is ambiguous. The CDR3 extends over 15 amino acids. From germline, CDR1 is SGHVS and CDR2 FNYEAQ. Trimming stripped 2 bases from V and 0 bases from J, with 7 bases between. The CDR3, as DNA: TGTGCCAGCAGCTTATCGGCAGCAACTAATGAAAAACTGTTTTTT. Protein: CASSLSAATNEKLFF.

V and J are TRBV4-2 and TRBJ1-2, with D possibly matching TRBD1 (5 bases). The germline V gene encodes CDR1 LGHNA and CDR2 YNFKEQ. V was pared by 0 bases and J by 3 bases, with 17 bases between. This CDR3 is built from 17 residues. CDR3 nucleotides: TGTGCCAGCAGCCAAGAAGCCTCCAGGGTTGGGGACTATGGCTACACCTTC. Protein product: CASSQEASRVGDYGYTF.